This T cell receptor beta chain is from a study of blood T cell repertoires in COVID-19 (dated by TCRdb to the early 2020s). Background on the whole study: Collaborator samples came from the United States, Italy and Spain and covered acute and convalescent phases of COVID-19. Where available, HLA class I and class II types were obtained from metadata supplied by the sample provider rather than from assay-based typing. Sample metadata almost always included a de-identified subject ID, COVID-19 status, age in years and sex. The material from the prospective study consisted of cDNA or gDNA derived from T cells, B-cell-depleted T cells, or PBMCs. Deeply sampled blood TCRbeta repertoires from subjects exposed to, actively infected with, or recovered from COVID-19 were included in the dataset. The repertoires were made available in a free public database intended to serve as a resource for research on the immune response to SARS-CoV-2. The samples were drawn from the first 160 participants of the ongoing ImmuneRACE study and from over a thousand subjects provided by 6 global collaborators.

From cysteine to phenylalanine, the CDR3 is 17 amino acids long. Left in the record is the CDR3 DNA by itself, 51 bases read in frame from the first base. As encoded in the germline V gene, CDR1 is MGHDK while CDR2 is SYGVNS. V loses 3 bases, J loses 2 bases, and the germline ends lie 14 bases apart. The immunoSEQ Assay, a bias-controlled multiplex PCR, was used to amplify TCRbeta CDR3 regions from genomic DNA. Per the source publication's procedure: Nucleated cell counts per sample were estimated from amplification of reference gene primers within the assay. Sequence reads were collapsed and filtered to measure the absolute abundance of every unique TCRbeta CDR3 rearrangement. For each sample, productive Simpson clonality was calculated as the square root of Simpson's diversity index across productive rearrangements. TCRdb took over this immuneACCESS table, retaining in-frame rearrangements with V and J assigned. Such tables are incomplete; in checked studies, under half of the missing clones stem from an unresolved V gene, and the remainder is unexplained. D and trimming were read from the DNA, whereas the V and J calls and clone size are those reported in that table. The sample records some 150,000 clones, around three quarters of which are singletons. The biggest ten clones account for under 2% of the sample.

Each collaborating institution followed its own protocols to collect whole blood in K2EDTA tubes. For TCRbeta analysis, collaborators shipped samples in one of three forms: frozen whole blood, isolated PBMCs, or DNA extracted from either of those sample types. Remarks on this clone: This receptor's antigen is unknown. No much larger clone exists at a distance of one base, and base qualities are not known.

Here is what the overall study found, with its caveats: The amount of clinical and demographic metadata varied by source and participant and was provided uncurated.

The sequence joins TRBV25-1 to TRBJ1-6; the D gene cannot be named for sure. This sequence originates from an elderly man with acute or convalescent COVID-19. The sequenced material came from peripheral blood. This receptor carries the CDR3 CASSDLGGSAYNSPLHF. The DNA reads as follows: TGTGCCAGCAGTGACTTGGGCGGGAGCGCCTATAATTCACCCCTCCACTTT.